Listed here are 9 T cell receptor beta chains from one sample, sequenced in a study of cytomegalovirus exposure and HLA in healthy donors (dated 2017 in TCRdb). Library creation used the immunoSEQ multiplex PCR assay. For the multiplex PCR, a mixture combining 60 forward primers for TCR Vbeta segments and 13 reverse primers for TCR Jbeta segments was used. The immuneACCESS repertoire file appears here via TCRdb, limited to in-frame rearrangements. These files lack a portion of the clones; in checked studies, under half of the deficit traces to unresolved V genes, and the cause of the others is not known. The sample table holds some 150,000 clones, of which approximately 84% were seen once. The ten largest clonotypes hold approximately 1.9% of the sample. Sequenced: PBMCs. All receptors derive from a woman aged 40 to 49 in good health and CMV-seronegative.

CDR3 in amino acids: CASSAGLNQPQHF. The CDR3, as DNA: TGTGCCAGCAGTGCGGGTCTCAATCAGCCCCAGCATTTT. The chain uses TRBV9 and TRBJ1-5; the D is unclear. Germline V lookup: CDR1 SGDLS, CDR2 YYNGEE. The CDR3 covers 13 residues. V shed 5 bases and J shed 3 bases, with 9 bases lying between them.

CDR3 bases: TGTGCCAGCAGTGAAGATACCCCCGGGGGACTAGCGGGTATCTACGAGCAGTACTTC. This gives the protein CASSEDTPGGLAGIYEQYF. This chain uses TRBV6-1 with TRBJ2-5, with 12 positions matching TRBD2. The closer fit of TRBJ2-7 to the DNA end suggests the J call may be wrong. CDR1 is MNHNS, CDR2 SASEGT, per germline. The CDR3 runs 19 residues.

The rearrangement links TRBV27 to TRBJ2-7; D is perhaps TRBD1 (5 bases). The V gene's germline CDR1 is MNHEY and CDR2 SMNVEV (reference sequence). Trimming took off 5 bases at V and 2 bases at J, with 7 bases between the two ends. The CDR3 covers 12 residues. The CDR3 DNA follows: TGTGCCAGCAGTCCAGGGACCTACGAGCAGTACTTC. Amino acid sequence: CASSPGTYEQYF.

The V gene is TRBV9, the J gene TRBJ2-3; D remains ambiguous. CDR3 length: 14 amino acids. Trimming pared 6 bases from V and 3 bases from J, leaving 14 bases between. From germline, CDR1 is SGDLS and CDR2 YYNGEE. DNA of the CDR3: TGTGCCAGCACCGGCTCTGGAGCGACAGATACGCAGTATTTT. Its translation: CASTGSGATDTQYF.

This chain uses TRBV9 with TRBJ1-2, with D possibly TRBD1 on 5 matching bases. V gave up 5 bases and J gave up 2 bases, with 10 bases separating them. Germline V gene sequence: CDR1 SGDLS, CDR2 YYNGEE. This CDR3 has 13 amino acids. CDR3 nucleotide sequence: TGTGCCAGCAGTGTCGGGGGGAACTATGGCTACACCTTC. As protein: CASSVGGNYGYTF.

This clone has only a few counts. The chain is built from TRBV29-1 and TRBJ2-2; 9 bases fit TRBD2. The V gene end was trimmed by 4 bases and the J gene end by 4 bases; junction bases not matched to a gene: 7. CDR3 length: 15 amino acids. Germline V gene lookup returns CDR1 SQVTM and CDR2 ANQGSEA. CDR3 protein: CSVAGGRAGTGELFF. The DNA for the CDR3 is TGCAGCGTTGCCGGCGGGAGGGCCGGCACCGGGGAGCTGTTTTTT.

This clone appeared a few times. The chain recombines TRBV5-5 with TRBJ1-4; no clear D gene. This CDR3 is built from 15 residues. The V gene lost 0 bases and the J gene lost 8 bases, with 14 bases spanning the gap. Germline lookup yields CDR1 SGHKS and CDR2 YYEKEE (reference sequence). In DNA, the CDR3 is TGTGCCAGCAGCTTGGCTGTCCTCGAGGGCGAAAAACTGTTTTTT. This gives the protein CASSLAVLEGEKLFF.

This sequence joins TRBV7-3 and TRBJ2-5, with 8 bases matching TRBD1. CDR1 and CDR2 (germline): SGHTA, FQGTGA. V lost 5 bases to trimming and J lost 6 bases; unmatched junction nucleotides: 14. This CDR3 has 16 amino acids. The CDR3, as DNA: TGTGCCAGCAGCCTTGGGACAGGTGGGGATCTGAAGACCCAGTACTTC. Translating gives CASSLGTGGDLKTQYF.

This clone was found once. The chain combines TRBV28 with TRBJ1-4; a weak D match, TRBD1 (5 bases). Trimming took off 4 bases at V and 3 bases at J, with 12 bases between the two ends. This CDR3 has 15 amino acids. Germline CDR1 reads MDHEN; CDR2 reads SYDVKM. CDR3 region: CASSWGRQPNEKLFF. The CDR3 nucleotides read TGTGCCAGCAGTTGGGGGAGGCAGCCTAATGAAAAACTGTTTTTT.